The T cell receptor (beta chain) under discussion was sequenced for a study of cytomegalovirus exposure and HLA in healthy donors. Across the whole study: Later, an analysis reported that the 100 to 150 validation repertoires had used the same platform as the roughly 660 first-cohort repertoires. General study results and limits: Cytomegalovirus-associated TCR beta chains were listed, numbering some 170. Most TCR sequences were uncommon, yet certain public TCRs appeared in many donors.

The method was immunoSEQ multiplex PCR; TCRdb's version includes in-frame clones alone and lacks a portion of them. Of some 180,000 clones listed, roughly three quarters are singletons. The CDR3 has 17 residues. Trimming at V came to 5 bases and at J to 0 bases, leaving 7 bases not matched to a gene. The V gene's germline CDR1 is LNHDA and CDR2 SQIVND (reference sequence). To note about this clone: Antigen: not known.

The study drew the donors from its approximately 120-subject validation cohort, separate from the roughly 700-subject first cohort. The receptor's source is a woman between 25 and 40 years old in good health and CMV-seronegative. What was sequenced was PBMCs. This chain connects TRBV19 to TRBJ1-5, with 10 bases aligning to TRBD1. The CDR3 loop reads CASSPGTGAYSNQPQHF. The CDR3 DNA sequence: TGTGCCAGTAGTCCAGGGACAGGGGCATATAGCAATCAGCCCCAGCATTTT. Using reference TRBV19 and TRBJ1-5 for the parts outside the CDR3, the full variable domain is DGGITQSPKYLFRKEGQNVTLSCEQNLNHDAMYWYRQDPGQGLRLIYYSQIVNDFQKGDIAEGYSVSREKKESFPLTVTSAQKNPTAFYLCASSPGTGAYSNQPQHFGDGTRLSIL.